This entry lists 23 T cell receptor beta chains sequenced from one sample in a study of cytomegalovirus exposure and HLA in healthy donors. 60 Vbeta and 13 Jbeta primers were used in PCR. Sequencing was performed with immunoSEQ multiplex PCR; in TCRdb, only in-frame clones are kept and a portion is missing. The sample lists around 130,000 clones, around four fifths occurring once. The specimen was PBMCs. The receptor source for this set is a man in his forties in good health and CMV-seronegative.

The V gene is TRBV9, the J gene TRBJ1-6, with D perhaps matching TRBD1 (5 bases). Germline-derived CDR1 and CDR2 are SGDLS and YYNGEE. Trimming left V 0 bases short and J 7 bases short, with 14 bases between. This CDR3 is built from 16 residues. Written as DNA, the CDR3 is TGTGCCAGCAGCGTAGGTGGCAGGGAGGACAATTCACCCCTCCACTTT. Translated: CASSVGGREDNSPLHF.

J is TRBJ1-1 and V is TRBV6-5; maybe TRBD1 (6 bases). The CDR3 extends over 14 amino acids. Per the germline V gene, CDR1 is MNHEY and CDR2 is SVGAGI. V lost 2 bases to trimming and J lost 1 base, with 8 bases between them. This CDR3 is CASSYRGANTEAFF. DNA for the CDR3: TGTGCCAGCAGTTACCGGGGGGCGAACACTGAAGCTTTCTTT.

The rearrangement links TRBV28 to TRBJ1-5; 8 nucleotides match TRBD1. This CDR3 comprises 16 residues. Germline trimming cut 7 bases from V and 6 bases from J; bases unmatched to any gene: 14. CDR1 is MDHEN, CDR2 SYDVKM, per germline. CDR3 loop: CASTNPPTGGIQPQHF. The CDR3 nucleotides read TGTGCCAGCACCAACCCCCCCACAGGGGGTATTCAGCCCCAGCATTTT.

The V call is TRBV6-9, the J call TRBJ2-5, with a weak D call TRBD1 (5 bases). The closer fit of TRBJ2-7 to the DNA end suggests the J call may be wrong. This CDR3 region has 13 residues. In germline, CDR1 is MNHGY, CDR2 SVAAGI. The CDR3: CASSWGRIYEQYF. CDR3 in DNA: TGTGCCAGCAGTTGGGGCAGGATCTACGAGCAGTACTTC.

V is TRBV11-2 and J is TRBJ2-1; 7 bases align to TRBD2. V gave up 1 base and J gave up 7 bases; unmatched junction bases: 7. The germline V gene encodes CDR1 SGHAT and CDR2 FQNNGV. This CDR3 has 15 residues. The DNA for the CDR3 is TGTGCCAGCAGCTTAGGGCTAGCGGTTGGGAATGAGCAGTTCTTC. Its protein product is CASSLGLAVGNEQFF.

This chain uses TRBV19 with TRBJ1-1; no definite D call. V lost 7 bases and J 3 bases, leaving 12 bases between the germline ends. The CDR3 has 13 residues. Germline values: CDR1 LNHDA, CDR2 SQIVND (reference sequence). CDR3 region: CASTKGGYTEAFF. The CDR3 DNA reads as TGTGCCAGTACAAAAGGCGGGTACACTGAAGCTTTCTTT.

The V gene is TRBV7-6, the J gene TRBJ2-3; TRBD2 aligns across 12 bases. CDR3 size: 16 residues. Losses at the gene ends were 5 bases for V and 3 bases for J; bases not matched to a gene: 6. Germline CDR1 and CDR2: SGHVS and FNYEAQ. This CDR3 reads CASSPLAGGATDTQYF. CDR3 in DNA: TGTGCCAGCAGCCCGCTAGCGGGGGGGGCGACAGATACGCAGTATTTT. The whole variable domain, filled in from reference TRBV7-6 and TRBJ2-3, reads GAGVSQSPRYKVTKRGQDVALRCDPISGHVSLYWYRQALGQGPEFLTYFNYEAQQDKSGLPNDRFSAERPEGSISTLTIQRTEQRDSAMYRCASSPLAGGATDTQYFGPGTRLTVL.

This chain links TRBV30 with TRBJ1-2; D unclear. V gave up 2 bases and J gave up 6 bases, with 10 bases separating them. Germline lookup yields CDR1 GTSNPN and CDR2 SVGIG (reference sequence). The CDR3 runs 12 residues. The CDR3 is CAWSLNGDGYTF. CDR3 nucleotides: TGTGCCTGGAGTCTCAACGGGGATGGCTACACCTTC.

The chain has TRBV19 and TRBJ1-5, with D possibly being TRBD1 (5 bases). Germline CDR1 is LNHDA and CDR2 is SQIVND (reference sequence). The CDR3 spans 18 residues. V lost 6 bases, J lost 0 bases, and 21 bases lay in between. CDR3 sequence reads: CASSRPSQGLGSNQPQHF. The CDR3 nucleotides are TGTGCCAGTAGCCGGCCCAGCCAGGGACTGGGTAGCAATCAGCCCCAGCATTTT.

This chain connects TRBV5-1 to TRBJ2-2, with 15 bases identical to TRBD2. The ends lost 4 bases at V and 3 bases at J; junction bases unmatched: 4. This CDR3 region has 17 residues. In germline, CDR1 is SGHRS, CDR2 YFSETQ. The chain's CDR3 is CASSAGLAGGYTGELFF. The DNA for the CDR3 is TGCGCCAGCAGCGCGGGACTAGCGGGAGGATACACCGGGGAGCTGTTTTTT.

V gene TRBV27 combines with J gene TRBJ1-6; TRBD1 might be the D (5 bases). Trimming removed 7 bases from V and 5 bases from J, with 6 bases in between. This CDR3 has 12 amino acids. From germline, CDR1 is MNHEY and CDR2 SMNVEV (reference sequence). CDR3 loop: CASTGNNSPLHF. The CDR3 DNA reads TGTGCCAGCACAGGGAATAATTCACCCCTCCACTTT.

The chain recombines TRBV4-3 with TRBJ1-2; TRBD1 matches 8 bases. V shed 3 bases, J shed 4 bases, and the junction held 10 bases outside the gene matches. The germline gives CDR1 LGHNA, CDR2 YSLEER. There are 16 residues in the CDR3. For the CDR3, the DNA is TGCGCCAGCAGCCAGACGGGACAGGCTTCCCCCTATGGCTACACCTTC. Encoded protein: CASSQTGQASPYGYTF.

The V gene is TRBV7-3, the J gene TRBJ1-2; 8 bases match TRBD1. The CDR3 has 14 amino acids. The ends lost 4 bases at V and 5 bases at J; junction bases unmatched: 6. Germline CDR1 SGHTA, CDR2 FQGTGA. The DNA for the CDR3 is TGTGCCAGCAGCTCTACAGGGGGAGGTTATGGCTACACCTTC. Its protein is CASSSTGGGYGYTF.

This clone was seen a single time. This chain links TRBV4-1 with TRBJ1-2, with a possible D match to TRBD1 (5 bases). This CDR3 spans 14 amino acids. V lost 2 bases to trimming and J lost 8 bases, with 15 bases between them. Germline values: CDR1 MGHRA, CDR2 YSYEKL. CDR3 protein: CASSQSTGSVGYTF. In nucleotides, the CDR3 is TGCGCCAGCAGCCAAAGCACAGGCTCGGTGGGCTACACCTTC.

Here the CDR3 DNA reads TGTGCCACCAGCAGAACCGGGCGGGAAGATGGCTACACCTTC. This codes for CATSRTGREDGYTF. The chain uses TRBV15 and TRBJ1-2; D is uncertain. This CDR3 spans 14 amino acids. V was clipped by 2 bases and J by 6 bases, with 13 bases between them. Germline lookup yields CDR1 LNHNV and CDR2 YYDKDF (reference sequence). The variable domain in full, with the rest retrieved from reference TRBV15 and TRBJ1-2, is DAMVIQNPRYQVTQFGKPVTLSCSQTLNHNVMYWYQQKSSQAPKLLFHYYDKDFNNEADTPDNFQSRRPNTSFCFLDIRSPGLGDTAMYLCATSRTGREDGYTFGSGTRLTVV.

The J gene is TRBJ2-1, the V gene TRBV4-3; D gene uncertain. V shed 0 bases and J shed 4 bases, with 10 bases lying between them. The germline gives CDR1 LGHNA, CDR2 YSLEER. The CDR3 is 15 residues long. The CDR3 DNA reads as TGCGCCAGCAGCCAAGAGGCCCTCCAATACAATGAGCAGTTCTTC. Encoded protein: CASSQEALQYNEQFF.

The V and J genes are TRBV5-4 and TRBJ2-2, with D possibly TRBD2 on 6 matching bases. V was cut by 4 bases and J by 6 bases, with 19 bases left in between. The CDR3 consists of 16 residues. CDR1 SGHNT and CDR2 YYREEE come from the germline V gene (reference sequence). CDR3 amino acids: CASSKRGGMYAGELFF. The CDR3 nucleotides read TGTGCCAGCAGCAAGCGTGGAGGGATGTACGCCGGGGAGCTGTTTTTT.

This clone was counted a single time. This chain's CDR3 is CASSQTGGTLYEQYF. In DNA, the CDR3 is TGTGCCAGCAGCCAGACAGGGGGGACTCTCTACGAGCAGTACTTC. J is TRBJ2-7 and V is TRBV14, with 9 bases matching TRBD1. The trim removed 3 bases at V and 3 bases at J, leaving 6 bases unmatched. CDR1 and CDR2 (germline): SGHDN, FVKESK. The CDR3 runs 15 residues.

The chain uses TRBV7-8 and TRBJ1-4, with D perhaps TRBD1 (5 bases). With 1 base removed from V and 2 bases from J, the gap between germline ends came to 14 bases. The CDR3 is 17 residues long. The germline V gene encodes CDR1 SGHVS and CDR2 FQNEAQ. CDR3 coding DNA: TGTGCCAGCAGCTTAGATGGGGGGGATTGGACTAATGAAAAACTGTTTTTT. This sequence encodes CASSLDGGDWTNEKLFF. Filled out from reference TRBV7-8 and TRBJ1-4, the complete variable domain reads GAGVSQSPRYKVAKRGQDVALRCDPISGHVSLFWYQQALGQGPEFLTYFQNEAQLDKSGLPSDRFFAERPEGSVSTLKIQRTQQEDSAVYLCASSLDGGDWTNEKLFFGSGTQLSVL.

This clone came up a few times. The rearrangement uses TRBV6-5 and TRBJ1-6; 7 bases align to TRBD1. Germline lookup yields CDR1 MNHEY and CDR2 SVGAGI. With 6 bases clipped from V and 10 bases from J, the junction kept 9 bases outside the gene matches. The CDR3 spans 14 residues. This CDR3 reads CASRRSTGQSPLHF. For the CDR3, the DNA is TGTGCCAGCAGGCGCTCGACGGGACAGTCACCCCTCCACTTT.

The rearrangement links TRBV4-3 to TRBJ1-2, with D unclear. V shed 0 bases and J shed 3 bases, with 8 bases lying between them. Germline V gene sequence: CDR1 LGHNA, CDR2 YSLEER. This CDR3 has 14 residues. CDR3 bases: TGCGCCAGCAGCCAAGATTCCGCGGACTATGGCTACACCTTC. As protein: CASSQDSADYGYTF.

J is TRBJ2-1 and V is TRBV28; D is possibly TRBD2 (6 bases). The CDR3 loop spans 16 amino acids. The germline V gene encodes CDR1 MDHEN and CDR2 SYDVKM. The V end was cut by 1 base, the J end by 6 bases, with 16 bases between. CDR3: CASSLFSGRGPNEQFF. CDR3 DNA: TGTGCCAGCAGTTTATTCTCCGGGAGAGGACCCAATGAGCAGTTCTTC.

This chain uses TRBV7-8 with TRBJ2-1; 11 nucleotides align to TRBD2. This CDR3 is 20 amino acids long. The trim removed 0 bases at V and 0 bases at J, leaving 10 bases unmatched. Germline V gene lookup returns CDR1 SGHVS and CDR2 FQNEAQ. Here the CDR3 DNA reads TGTGCCAGCAGCTTAGCATTGACTAGCGGGGCGTCCGGCTCCTACAATGAGCAGTTCTTC. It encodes CASSLALTSGASGSYNEQFF.